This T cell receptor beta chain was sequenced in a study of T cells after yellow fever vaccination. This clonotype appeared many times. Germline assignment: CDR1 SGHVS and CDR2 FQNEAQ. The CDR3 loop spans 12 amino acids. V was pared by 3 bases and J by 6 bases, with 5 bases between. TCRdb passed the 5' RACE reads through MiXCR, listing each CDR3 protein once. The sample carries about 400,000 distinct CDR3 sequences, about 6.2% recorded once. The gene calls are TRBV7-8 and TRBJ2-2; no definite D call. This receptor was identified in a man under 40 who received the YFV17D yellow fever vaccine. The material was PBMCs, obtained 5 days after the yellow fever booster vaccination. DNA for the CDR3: TGTGCCAGCAGCTTCAAGGCCGGGGAGCTGTTTTTT. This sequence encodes CASSFKAGELFF.